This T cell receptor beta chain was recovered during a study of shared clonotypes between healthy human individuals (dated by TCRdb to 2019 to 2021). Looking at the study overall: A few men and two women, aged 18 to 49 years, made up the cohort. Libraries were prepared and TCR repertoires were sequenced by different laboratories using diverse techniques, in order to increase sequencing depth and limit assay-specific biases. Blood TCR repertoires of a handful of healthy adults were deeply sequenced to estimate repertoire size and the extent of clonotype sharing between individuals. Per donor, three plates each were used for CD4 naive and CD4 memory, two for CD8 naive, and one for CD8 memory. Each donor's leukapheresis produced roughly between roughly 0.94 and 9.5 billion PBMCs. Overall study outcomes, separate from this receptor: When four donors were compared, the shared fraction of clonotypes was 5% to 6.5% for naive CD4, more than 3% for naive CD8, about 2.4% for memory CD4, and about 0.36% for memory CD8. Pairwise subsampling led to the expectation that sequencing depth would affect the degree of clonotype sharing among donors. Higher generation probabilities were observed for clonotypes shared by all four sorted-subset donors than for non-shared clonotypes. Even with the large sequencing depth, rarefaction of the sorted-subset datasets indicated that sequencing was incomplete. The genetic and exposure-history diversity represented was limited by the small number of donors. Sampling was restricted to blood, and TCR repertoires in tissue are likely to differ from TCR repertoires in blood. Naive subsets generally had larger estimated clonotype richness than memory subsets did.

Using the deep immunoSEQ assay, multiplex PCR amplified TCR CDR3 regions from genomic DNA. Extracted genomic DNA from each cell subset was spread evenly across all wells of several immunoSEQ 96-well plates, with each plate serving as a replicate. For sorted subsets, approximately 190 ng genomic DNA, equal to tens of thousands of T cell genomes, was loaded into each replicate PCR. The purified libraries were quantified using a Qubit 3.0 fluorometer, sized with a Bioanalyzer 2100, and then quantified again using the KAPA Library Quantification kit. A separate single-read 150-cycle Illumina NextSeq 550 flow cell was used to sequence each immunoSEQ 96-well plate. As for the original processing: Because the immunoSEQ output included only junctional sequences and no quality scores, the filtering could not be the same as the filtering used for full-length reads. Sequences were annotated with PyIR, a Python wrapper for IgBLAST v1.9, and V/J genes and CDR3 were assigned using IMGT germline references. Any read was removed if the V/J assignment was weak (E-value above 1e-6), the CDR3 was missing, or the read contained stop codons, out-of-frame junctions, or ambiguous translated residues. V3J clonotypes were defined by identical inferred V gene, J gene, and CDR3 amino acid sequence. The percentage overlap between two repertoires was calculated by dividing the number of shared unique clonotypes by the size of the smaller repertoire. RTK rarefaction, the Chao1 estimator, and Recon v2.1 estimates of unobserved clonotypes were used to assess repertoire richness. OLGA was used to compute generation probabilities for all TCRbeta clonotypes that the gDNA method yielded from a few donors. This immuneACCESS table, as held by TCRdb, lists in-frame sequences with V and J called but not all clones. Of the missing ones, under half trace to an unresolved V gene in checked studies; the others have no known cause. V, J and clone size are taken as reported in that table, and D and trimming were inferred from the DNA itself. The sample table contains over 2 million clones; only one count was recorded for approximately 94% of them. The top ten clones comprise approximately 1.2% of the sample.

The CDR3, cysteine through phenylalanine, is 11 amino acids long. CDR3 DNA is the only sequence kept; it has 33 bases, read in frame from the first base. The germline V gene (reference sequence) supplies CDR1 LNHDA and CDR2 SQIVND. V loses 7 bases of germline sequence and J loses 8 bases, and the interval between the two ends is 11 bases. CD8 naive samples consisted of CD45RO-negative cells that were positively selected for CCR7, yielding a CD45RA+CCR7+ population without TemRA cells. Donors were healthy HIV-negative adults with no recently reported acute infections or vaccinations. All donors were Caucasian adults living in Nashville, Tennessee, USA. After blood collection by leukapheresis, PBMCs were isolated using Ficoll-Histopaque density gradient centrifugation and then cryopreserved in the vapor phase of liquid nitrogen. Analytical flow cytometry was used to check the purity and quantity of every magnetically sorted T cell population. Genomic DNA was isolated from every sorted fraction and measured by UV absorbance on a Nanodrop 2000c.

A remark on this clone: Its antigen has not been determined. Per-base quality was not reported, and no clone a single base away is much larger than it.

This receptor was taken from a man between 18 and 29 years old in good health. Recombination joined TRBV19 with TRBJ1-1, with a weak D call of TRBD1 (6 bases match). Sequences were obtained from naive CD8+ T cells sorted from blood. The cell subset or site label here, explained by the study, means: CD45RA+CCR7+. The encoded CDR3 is CASMGGPEAFF. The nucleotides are TGTGCCAGTATGGGGGGCCCGGAAGCTTTCTTT.